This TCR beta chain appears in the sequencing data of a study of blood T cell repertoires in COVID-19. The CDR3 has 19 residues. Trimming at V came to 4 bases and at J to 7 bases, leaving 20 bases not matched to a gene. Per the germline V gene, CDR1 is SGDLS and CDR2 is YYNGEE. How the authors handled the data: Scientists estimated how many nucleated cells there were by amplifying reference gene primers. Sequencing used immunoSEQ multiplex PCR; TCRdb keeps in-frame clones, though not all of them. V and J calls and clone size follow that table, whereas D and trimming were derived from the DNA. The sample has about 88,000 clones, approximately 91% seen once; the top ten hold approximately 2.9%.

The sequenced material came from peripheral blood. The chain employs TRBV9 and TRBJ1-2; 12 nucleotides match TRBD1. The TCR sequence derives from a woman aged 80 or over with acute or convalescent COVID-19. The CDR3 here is CASSPLPKLTGTGGFGYTF. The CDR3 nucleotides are TGTGCCAGCAGCCCGCTCCCAAAACTGACTGGGACAGGGGGCTTTGGCTACACCTTC.